This T cell receptor beta chain was captured in a study of blood T cell repertoires in COVID-19. About the study: Samples representing acute and convalescent COVID-19 were sourced from the United States, Italy and Spain.

Germline V gene lookup returns CDR1 SGHNT and CDR2 YYREEE (reference sequence). The length of the CDR3 is 13 residues. On this clone itself: The germline gene is not matched at one end of the junction; a read error may be the cause.

Profiled with immunoSEQ multiplex PCR; TCRdb holds only in-frame clones, not every one. The table shows roughly 240,000 clones, with 65% to 90% occurring only once. The sample was peripheral blood. The chain is built from TRBV5-4 and TRBJ2-7, with a possible D match to TRBD2 (6 bases). The TCR sequence derives from a man aged 45 to 65 with COVID-19, enrolled during active disease. The CDR3 protein is CASSPTSSDEQYF. The CDR3 region has the DNA TGTGCCAGCAGCCCTACTAGCTCCGACGAGCAGTACTTC.